Sequencing of this T cell receptor beta chain was carried out in a study of regulatory T cells in long-lasting Graves disease. CDR3 regions were amplified by Arm-PCR using iRepertoire HTBI primers to build TCR beta libraries. TCRdb ran MiXCR on the multiplex PCR reads and lists one entry per CDR3 protein. Of about 560,000 distinct CDR3 sequences in the sample, about 16% were seen once. Time point of the sample: newly diagnosed GD, antithyroid drugs for less than 3 months. TCR sequences were obtained from RNA taken from PBMCs. Patients came from an endocrinology department in Xi'an, China. This clonotype was seen ten or more times. Trimming removed 2 bases from V and 4 bases from J, with 9 bases in between. Per germline, CDR1 GTSNPN and CDR2 SVGIG (reference sequence). The CDR3 is made up of 13 amino acids. These same data were also listed under a study on T cells in Graves' hyperthyroidism and ophthalmopathy. That paper states: Newly diagnosed patients aged 18 to 65 had hyperthyroidism of under 2 months' duration. Orbital computed tomography and thyroid ultrasound, together with serum TRAb and thyroxine and clinical symptoms, were used for diagnoses. RT-PCR in the first round (using the HTBI primer set) targeted the TCR CDR3.

This specimen was peripheral blood mononuclear cells (PBMCs), taken at new diagnosis, from a patient treated with antithyroid drugs. The chain has TRBV30 and TRBJ1-5, with D tentatively TRBD1 (5 bases). The clonotype was recovered from a man aged 18-30 years with Graves disease. The CDR3 loop is CAWSPGTNQPQHF. The CDR3 region has the DNA TGTGCCTGGAGTCCCGGGACTAATCAGCCCCAGCATTTT.